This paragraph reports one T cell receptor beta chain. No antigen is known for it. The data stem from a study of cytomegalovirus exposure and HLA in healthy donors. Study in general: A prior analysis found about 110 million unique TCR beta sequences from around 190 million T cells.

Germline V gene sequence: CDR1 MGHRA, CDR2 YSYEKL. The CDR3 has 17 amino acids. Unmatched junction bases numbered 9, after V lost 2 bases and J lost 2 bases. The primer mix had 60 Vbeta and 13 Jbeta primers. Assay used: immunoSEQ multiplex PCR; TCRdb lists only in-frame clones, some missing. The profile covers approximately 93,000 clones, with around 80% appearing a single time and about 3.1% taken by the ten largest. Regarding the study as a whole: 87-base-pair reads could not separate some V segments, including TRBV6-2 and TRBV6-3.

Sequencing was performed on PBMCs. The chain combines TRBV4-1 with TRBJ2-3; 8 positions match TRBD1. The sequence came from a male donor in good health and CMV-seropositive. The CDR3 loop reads CASSQRTGLTPTDTQYF. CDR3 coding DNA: TGCGCCAGCAGCCAAAGGACAGGGCTTACCCCCACAGATACGCAGTATTTT.